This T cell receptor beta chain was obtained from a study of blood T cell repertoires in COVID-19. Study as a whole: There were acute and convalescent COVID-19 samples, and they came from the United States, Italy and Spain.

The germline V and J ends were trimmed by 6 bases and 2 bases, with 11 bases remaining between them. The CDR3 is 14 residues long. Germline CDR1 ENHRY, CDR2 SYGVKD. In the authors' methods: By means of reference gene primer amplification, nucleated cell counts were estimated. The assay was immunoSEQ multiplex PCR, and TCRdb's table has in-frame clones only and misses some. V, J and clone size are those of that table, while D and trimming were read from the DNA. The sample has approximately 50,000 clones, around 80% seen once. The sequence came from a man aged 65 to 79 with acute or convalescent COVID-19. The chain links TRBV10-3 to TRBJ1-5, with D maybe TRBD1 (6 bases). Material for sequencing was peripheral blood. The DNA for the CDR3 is TGTGCCATCAGCCAACAGGGAGGCAATCAGCCCCAGCATTTT. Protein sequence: CAISQQGGNQPQHF.